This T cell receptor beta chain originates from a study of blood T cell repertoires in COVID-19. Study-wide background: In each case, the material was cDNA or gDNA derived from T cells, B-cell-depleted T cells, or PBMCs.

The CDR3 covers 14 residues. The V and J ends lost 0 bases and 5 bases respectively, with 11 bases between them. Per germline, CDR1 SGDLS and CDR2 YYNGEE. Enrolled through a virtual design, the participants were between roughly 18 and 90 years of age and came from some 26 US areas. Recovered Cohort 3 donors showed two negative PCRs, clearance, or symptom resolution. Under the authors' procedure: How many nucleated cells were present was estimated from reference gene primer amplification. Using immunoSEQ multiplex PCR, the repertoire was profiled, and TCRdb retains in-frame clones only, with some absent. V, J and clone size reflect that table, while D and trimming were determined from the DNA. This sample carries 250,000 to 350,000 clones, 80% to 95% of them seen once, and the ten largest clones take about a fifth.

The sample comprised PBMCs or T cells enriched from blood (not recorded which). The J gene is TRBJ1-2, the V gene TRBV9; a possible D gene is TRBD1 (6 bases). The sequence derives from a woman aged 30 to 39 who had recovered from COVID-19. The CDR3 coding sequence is TGTGCCAGCAGCGTAGGCGCAGGGGATTATGGCTACACCTTC. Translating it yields CASSVGAGDYGYTF.